These T cell receptor beta chains were read from a single sample in a study of blood T cell dynamics during melanoma immunotherapy. Only in-frame clones appear in the TCRdb table, and some are missing; sequencing was by immunoSEQ multiplex PCR. The table lists more than 10,000 clones, 80% of them singletons. Sample: blood, taken from a patient treated with checkpoint blockade. The receptor set was obtained from a human donor with melanoma. Both conserved end residues are part of each CDR3. D genes are given only for firm matches. Size is stated for part of the rows, as once, few or many counts, or as a class when the clone is expanded.

d_gene	v_gene	abundance	j_gene	CDR3nt	CDR3aa
TRBD2	TRBV7-9	few	TRBJ2-7	TGTGCCAGCAGCTCCCAGACTAGCGGGAGCCCCTACGAGCAGTACTTC	CASSSQTSGSPYEQYF
-	TRBV2	-	TRBJ1-5	TGTGCCAGCAGTACCCGACAGTTGCAAAGCAATCAGCCCCAGCATTTT	CASSTRQLQSNQPQHF
-	TRBV30	-	TRBJ2-1	TGTGCCTGGAGTCGGGGCGGACGAAATGAGCAGTTCTTC	CAWSRGGRNEQFF
TRBD2	TRBV7-8	-	TRBJ2-1	TGTGCCAGCAGCTTCGGACTAGCGGCTTACAATGAGCAGTTCTTC	CASSFGLAAYNEQFF
-	TRBV7-9	-	TRBJ1-4	TGTGCCAGCAGCACCGGACACATTAATGAAAAACTGTTTTTT	CASSTGHINEKLFF
TRBD2	TRBV5-1	-	TRBJ2-4	TGCGCCAGCAGCTCCAAAGCGGGGGGGATCCAAAACATTCAGTACTTC	CASSSKAGGIQNIQYF
-	TRBV6-1	-	TRBJ1-1	TGTGCCAGCAGTGGCAACCCGGGAGAAAAAGCTTTCTTT	CASSGNPGEKAFF
TRBD2	TRBV29-1	-	TRBJ2-1	TGCAGCGTTGACGCGCTAGCGGGATCCAATGAGCAGTTCTTC	CSVDALAGSNEQFF
TRBD1	TRBV2	-	TRBJ1-5	TGTGCCAGCAGTGGACAGGGGGGCAATCAGCCCCAGCATTTT	CASSGQGGNQPQHF
-	TRBV4-2	-	TRBJ1-2	TGTGCCAGCAGCCAGGCTGGCAGGGTAGATGGCTACACCTTC	CASSQAGRVDGYTF